A selection of T cell receptor beta chains follows, all from one sample in a study of regulatory T cells in long-lasting Graves disease. Each CDR3 protein is one row after TCRdb ran MiXCR on the multiplex PCR reads. The repertoire has a few hundred thousand distinct CDR3 sequences, roughly 17% of them found once; the top ten carry 20% to 25%. This same sample was also taken into another study, of T cells in Graves' hyperthyroidism and ophthalmopathy.

This specimen consisted of peripheral blood mononuclear cells (PBMCs), obtained at new diagnosis, from a patient treated with antithyroid drugs. The receptors here all came from a woman aged 18-35 years with Graves disease. Both conserved end residues are part of each CDR3. Fields, in order: clone size, J gene, V gene, D gene, CDR3 DNA, CDR3 protein. A D gene is named only where the DNA matches it firmly. Only part of the rows carry a size: once, few, many, or a class if the clone is expanded.

>few|TRBJ2-1|TRBV19|-
TGTGCCAGTAGTACTCTCGGGGGAGCTCCTCGCGATGAGCAGTTCTTC
CASSTLGGAPRDEQFF
>many|TRBJ2-1|TRBV14|TRBD2
TGTGCCAGCAGCCAAGATTTAGCGGGAGTCAATGAGCAGTTCTTC
CASSQDLAGVNEQFF
>many|TRBJ2-1|TRBV28|TRBD1
TGTGCCAGCAGTTTAACGGGACAGAACCGTGAGCAGTTCTTC
CASSLTGQNREQFF
>few|TRBJ1-5|TRBV6-1|-
TGTGCCAGCAGAACGGACCCCACACCGAATCAGCCCCAGCATTTT
CASRTDPTPNQPQHF
>many|TRBJ2-1|TRBV5-5|TRBD1
TGTGCCAGCGGCGGGACAGGGATACGGAATGAGCAGTTCTTC
CASGGTGIRNEQFF
>many|TRBJ1-4|TRBV20-1|-
TGCAGTGCTAGAGGGGGGGCGCCGGCTAATGAAAAACTGTTTTTT
CSARGGAPANEKLFF
>many|TRBJ2-7|TRBV27|-
TGTGCCAGCAGTTCCCGGGACACCCACTACGAGCAGTACTTC
CASSSRDTHYEQYF
>-|TRBJ2-1|TRBV12-3/TRBV12-4|TRBD2
TGTGCCAGCAAGGGGACTAGCGGGGCCTACGATGAGCAGTTCTTC
CASKGTSGAYDEQFF
>-|TRBJ1-1|TRBV6-1|-
TGTGCCAGCACCGAATCCCGGGGAATGAACACTGAAGCTTTCTTT
CASTESRGMNTEAFF
>few|TRBJ1-1|TRBV12-3/TRBV12-4|-
TGTGCCAGCAGTTACTTGGCGAACACTGAAGCTTTCTTT
CASSYLANTEAFF
>many|TRBJ2-3|TRBV9|TRBD2
TGTGCCAGCAGCTCCGGGACTAGCGGGATATCGAGTACGCAGTATTTT
CASSSGTSGISSTQYF
>many|TRBJ1-5|TRBV29-1|-
TGCAGCGCGCAAAATCGCAATCAGCCCCAGCATTTT
CSAQNRNQPQHF
>many|TRBJ2-1|TRBV6-2/TRBV6-3|-
TGTGCCAGCAGTTGGCTAGCTGCTGAGCAGTTCTTC
CASSWLAAEQFF
>-|TRBJ2-4|TRBV6-2/TRBV6-3|TRBD2
TGTGCCGGACGACTAGCGGGAGGCAAAAACATTCAGTACTTC
CAGRLAGGKNIQYF
>-|TRBJ2-6|TRBV15|-
TGTGCCACCAGCAGAGATCGGCAGTCCTCTGGGGCCAACGTCCTGACTTTC
CATSRDRQSSGANVLTF
>many|TRBJ2-3|TRBV7-2|-
TGTGCCAGCAGCTTGGGGATTGTAGCAGATACGCAGTATTTT
CASSLGIVADTQYF
>few|TRBJ2-1|TRBV19|-
TGTGCCAGTAGTATAGGGAAGGGCCCCAGCTACAATGAGCAGTTCTTC
CASSIGKGPSYNEQFF